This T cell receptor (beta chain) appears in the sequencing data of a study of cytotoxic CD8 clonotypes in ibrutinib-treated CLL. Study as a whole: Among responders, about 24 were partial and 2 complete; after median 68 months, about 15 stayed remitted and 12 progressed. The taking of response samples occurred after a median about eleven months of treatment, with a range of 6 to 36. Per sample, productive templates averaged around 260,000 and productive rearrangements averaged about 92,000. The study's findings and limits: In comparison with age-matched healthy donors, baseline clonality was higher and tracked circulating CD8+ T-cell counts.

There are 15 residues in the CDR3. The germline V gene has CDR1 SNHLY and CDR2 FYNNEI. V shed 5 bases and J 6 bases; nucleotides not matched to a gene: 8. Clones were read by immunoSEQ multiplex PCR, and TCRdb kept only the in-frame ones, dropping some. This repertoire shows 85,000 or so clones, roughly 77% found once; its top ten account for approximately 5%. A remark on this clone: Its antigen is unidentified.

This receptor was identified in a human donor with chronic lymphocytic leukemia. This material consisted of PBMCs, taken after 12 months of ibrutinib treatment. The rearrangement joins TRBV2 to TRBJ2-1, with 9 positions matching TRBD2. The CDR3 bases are TGTGCCAGCAGTCCCCGGACTAGCGCTACCAATGAGCAGTTCTTC. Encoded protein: CASSPRTSATNEQFF.